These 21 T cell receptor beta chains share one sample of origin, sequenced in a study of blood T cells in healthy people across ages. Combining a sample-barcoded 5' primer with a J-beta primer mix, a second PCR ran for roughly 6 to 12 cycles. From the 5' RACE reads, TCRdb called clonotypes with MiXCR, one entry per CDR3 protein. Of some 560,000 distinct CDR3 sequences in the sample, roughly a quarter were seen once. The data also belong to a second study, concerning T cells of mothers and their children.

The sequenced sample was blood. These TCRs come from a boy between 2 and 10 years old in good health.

DNA for the CDR3: TGTGCCAGCAGTTACTCGATGGAAGGCGGCTACACCTTC. It is translated as CASSYSMEGGYTF. The chain couples TRBV6-6 to TRBJ1-2; no clear D gene. This CDR3 comprises 13 residues. V lost 0 bases and J 8 bases, leaving 10 bases between the germline ends. Germline V gene lookup returns CDR1 MNHNY and CDR2 SVGAGI (reference sequence).

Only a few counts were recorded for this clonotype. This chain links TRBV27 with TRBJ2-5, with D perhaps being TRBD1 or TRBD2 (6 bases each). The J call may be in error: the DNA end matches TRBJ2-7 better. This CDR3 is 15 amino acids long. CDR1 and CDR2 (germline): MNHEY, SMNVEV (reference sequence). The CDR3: CASSLEGGFSYEQYF. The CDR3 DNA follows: TGTGCCAGCAGTTTAGAGGGGGGCTTCTCCTACGAGCAGTACTTC.

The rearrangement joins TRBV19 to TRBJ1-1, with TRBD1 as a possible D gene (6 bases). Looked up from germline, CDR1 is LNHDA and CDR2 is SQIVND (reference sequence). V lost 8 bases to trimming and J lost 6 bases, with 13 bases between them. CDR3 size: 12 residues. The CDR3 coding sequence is TGTGCCAGTGTTGGGGGCGAGCCTGAAGCTTTCTTT. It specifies CASVGGEPEAFF.

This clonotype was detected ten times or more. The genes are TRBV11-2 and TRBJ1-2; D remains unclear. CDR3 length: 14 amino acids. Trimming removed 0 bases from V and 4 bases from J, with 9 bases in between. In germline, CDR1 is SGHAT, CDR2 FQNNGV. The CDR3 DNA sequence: TGTGCCAGCAGCTTAGACCTAGTCGGCTATGGCTACACCTTC. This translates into CASSLDLVGYGYTF.

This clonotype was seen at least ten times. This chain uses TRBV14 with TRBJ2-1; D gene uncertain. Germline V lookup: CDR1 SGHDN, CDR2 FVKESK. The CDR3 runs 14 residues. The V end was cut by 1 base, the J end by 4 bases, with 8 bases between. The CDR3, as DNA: TGTGCCAGCAGCCAAGGATGGGGTTACAATGAGCAGTTCTTC. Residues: CASSQGWGYNEQFF.

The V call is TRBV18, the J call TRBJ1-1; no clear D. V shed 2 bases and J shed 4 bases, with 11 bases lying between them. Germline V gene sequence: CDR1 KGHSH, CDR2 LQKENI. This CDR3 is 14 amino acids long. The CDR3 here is CASSPGGLITEAFF. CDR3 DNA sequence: TGTGCCAGCTCACCAGGTGGGTTGATCACTGAAGCTTTCTTT.

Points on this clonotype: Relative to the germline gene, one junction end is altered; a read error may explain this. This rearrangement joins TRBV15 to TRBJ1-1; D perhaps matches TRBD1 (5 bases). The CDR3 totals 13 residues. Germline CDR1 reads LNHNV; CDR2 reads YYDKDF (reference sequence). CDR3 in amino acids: CATRNRMKTEAFF. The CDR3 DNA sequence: TGTGCCACCAGGAACAGGATGAAAACTGAAGCTTTCTTT.

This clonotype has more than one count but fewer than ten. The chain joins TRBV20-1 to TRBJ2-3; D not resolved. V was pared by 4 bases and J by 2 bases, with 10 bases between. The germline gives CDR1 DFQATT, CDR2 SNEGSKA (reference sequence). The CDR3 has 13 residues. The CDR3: CSATALITDTQYF. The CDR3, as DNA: TGCAGTGCTACTGCTCTTATCACAGATACGCAGTATTTT.

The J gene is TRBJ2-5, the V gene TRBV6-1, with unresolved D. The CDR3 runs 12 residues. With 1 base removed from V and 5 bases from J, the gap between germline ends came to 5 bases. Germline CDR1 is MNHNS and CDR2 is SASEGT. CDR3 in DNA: TGTGCCAGCAGTGAAGTGTCGGAGACCCAGTACTTC. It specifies CASSEVSETQYF.

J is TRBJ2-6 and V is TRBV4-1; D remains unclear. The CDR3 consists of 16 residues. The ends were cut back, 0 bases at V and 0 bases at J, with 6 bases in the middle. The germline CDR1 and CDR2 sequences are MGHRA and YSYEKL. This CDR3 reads CASSQESVSGANVLTF. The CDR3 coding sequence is TGCGCCAGCAGCCAAGAGTCAGTCTCTGGGGCCAACGTCCTGACTTTC.

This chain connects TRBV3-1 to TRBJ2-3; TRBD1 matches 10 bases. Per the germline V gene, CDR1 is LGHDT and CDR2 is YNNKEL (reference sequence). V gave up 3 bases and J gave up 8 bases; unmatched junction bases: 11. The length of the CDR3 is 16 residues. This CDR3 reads CASSHDLGTGVGTQYF. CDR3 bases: TGTGCCAGCAGCCACGACCTCGGGACAGGGGTGGGTACGCAGTATTTT.

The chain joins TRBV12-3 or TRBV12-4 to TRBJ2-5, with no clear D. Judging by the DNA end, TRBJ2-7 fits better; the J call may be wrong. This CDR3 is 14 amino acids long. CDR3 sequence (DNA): TGTGCCAGCAGTCAAGGAGACATTTCCTACGAGCAGTACTTC. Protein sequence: CASSQGDISYEQYF.

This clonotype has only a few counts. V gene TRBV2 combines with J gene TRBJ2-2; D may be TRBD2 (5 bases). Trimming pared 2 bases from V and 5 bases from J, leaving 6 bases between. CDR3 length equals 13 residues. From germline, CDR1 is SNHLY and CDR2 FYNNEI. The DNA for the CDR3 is TGTGCCAGCAGTGAACGGGAAACCGGGGAGCTGTTTTTT. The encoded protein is CASSERETGELFF.

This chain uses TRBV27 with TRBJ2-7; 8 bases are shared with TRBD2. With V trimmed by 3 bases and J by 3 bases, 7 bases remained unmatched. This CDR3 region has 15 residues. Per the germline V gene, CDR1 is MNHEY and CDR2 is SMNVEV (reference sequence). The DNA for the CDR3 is TGTGCCAGCAGTTTTGCTAGCGGGTTAGGCTACGAGCAGTACTTC. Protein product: CASSFASGLGYEQYF.

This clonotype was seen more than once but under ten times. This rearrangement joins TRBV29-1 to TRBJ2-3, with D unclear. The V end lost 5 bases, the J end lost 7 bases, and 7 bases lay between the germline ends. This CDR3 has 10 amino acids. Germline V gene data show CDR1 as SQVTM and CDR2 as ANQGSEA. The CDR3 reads CSVPEYTQYF. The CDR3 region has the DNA TGCAGCGTTCCCGAGTATACGCAGTATTTT.

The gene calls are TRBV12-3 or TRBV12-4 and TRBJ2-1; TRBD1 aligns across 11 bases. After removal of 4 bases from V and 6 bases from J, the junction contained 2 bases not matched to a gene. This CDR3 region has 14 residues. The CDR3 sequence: CASSYGQGANEQFF. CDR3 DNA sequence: TGTGCCAGCAGTTATGGACAGGGGGCCAATGAGCAGTTCTTC.

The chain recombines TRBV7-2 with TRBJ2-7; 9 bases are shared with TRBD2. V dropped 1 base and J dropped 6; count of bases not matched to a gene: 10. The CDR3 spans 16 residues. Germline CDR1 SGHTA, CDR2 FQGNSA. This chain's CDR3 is CASSLGPPPAGGEQYF. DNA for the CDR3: TGTGCCAGCAGCTTAGGACCCCCTCCAGCGGGAGGCGAGCAGTACTTC.

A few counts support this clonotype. CDR3 in amino acids: CASSSSRASGNTIYF. CDR3 DNA sequence: TGTGCCAGCAGTTCCTCGCGGGCCTCTGGAAACACCATATATTTT. The chain uses TRBV6-5 and TRBJ1-3, with unresolved D. The ends were cut back, 4 bases at V and 0 bases at J, with 10 bases in the middle. The CDR3 runs to 15 residues. Germline loops: CDR1 MNHEY, CDR2 SVGAGI.

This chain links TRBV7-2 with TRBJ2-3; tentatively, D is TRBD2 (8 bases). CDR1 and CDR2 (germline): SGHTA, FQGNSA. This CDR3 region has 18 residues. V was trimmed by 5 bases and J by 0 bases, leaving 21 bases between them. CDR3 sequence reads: CASSPPGLGGPSTDTQYF. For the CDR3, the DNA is TGTGCCAGCAGCCCACCGGGACTAGGGGGCCCTAGCACAGATACGCAGTATTTT.

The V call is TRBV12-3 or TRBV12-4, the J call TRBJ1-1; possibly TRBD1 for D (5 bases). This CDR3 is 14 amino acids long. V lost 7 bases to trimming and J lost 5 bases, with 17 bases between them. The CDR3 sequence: CASTPSRRVTEAFF. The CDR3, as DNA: TGTGCCAGCACCCCTTCCCGCAGGGTTACTGAAGCTTTCTTT.

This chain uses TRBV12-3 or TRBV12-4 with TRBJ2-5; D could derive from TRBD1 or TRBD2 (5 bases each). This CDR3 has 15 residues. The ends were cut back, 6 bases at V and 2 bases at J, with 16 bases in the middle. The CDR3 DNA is TGTGCCAGCAGCCTTTACGGGGACCAACAAGAGACCCAGTACTTC. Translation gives CASSLYGDQQETQYF.